This is a list of T cell receptor beta chains from one sample in a study of naive and memory T cell subsets. Via MiXCR, TCRdb re-called the 5' RACE reads, giving one row per CDR3 protein. The sample records more than 50,000 distinct CDR3 sequences, 8% being singletons. These receptors came from a female donor in good health. Each CDR3 is given with its conserved first and last residue. The order of the fields is clone size, V gene, D gene, J gene, CDR3 protein, CDR3 DNA. The D gene is left open where the match is weak. Where a row states a size, it is once, few, many or the class of an expanded clone; other rows omit it.

many,TRBV6-2/TRBV6-3,TRBD2,TRBJ2-1,CASSYEVLAGGNEQFF,TGTGCCAGCAGTTACGAGGTGTTAGCGGGAGGGAATGAGCAGTTCTTC
few,TRBV10-3,TRBD1,TRBJ2-3,CAISDPDRGGDTQYF,TGTGCCATCAGTGATCCTGACAGGGGTGGGGATACGCAGTATTTT
few,TRBV5-4,.,TRBJ1-1,CASSINGGFEAFF,TGTGCCAGCAGTATCAATGGGGGGTTTGAAGCTTTCTTT
.,TRBV28,.,TRBJ1-2,CASSPLSGSGYGYTF,TGTGCCAGCAGTCCCCTCAGCGGGAGTGGATATGGCTACACCTTC
few,TRBV3-1,.,TRBJ2-3,CASSQVYQGGGDTQYF,TGTGCCAGCAGCCAAGTTTATCAGGGGGGTGGAGATACGCAGTATTTT
many,TRBV6-4,TRBD1,TRBJ2-3,CASSDKAGGSTDTQYF,TGTGCCAGCAGTGACAAGGCAGGGGGAAGCACAGATACGCAGTATTTT
few,TRBV6-5,.,TRBJ2-1,CASSYSRYNEQFF,TGTGCCAGCAGTTACTCGCGGTACAATGAGCAGTTCTTC
.,TRBV19,.,TRBJ1-2,CASSIAGDGNYGYTF,TGTGCCAGTAGTATAGCCGGAGACGGTAACTATGGCTACACCTTC
.,TRBV28,.,TRBJ1-2,CASSLGWGNYGYTF,TGTGCCAGCAGTTTAGGATGGGGTAATTATGGCTACACCTTC
.,TRBV6-5,TRBD2,TRBJ2-3,CASSYRGGTDTQYF,TGTGCCAGCAGTTACCGGGGGGGTACAGATACGCAGTATTTT
.,TRBV19,TRBD1,TRBJ1-2,CASANFGTGLYGYTF,TGTGCCAGTGCGAATTTCGGGACAGGGCTTTATGGCTACACCTTC
.,TRBV28,TRBD1,TRBJ1-1,CASRPRDRANTEAFF,TGTGCCAGCAGGCCCCGGGACAGGGCGAACACTGAAGCTTTCTTT
.,TRBV10-1,.,TRBJ2-4,CASSESGYGRAENIQYF,TGCGCCAGCAGTGAGTCGGGGTACGGAAGGGCTGAAAACATTCAGTACTTC
few,TRBV29-1,.,TRBJ2-7,CSVESQGMVGYEQYF,TGCAGCGTTGAGTCCCAGGGCATGGTGGGTTACGAGCAGTACTTC
.,TRBV18,.,TRBJ1-5,CASSRDNQPQNF,TGTGCCAGCTCACGGGACAATCAGCCCCAGAATTTT
.,TRBV2,.,TRBJ2-1,CASSEIGFYNEQFF,TGTGCCAGCAGTGAAATAGGATTCTACAATGAGCAGTTCTTC
few,TRBV28,.,TRBJ1-1,CASSWPGNTEAFF,TGTGCCAGCAGTTGGCCAGGGAACACTGAAGCTTTCTTT
few,TRBV6-5,TRBD1,TRBJ2-7,CASSYDRGRYEQYF,TGTGCCAGCAGTTATGACAGGGGGCGTTACGAGCAGTACTTC
few,TRBV18,.,TRBJ1-3,CASSPSQAFSGNTIYF,TGTGCCAGCTCACCCTCACAGGCGTTCTCTGGAAACACCATATATTTT
many,TRBV7-8,.,TRBJ1-4,CASSPRVGTGNEKLFF,TGTGCCAGCAGCCCCAGGGTGGGGACTGGTAATGAAAAACTGTTTTTT
.,TRBV27,.,TRBJ1-5,CASSALWGGNQPQHF,TGTGCCAGCAGTGCGCTTTGGGGGGGCAATCAGCCCCAGCATTTT
.,TRBV11-1,.,TRBJ2-3,CASSPGGDTQYF,TGTGCCAGCAGCCCAGGCGGGGATACGCAGTATTTT
.,TRBV29-1,TRBD2,TRBJ2-5,CSVVPSGPAETQYF,TGCAGCGTTGTGCCTAGCGGTCCGGCAGAGACCCAGTACTTC
few,TRBV6-1,.,TRBJ2-3,CAIDRGSDTQYF,TGTGCCATCGATCGGGGTTCAGATACGCAGTATTTT
.,TRBV12-3/TRBV12-4,TRBD1,TRBJ1-3,CASYDRGSGNTIYF,TGTGCCAGCTATGACAGGGGCTCTGGAAACACCATATATTTT
.,TRBV10-3,TRBD2,TRBJ2-3,CVISAGGRIDTQYF,TGTGTCATCAGCGCGGGGGGGCGAATAGATACGCAGTATTTT
many,TRBV29-1,TRBD2,TRBJ2-1,CSGGTSEYNEQFF,TGCAGCGGAGGGACTAGCGAGTACAATGAGCAGTTCTTC
few,TRBV9,.,TRBJ2-5,CASGGLGTVEETQYF,TGTGCCAGCGGAGGGCTCGGGACAGTTGAAGAGACCCAGTACTTC
few,TRBV4-2,TRBD1,TRBJ2-7,CASSQDSGQGALPFSYEQYF,TGTGCCAGCAGCCAAGATTCCGGACAGGGAGCCTTACCGTTCTCCTACGAGCAGTACTTC
few,TRBV12-3/TRBV12-4,.,TRBJ1-1,CASSLVWGLNTEAFF,TGTGCCAGCAGTTTAGTTTGGGGTCTGAACACTGAAGCTTTCTTT
.,TRBV12-3/TRBV12-4,.,TRBJ2-7,CASRLAVSREQYF,TGTGCCAGCAGACTTGCGGTTTCGCGCGAGCAGTACTTC
few,TRBV29-1,.,TRBJ1-1,CSVEILKTNTEAFF,TGCAGCGTTGAGATACTGAAAACGAACACTGAAGCTTTCTTT
.,TRBV28,TRBD1,TRBJ2-7,CASTVYQTGGSYEQYF,TGTGCCAGCACCGTTTATCAGACAGGGGGTTCGTACGAGCAGTACTTC
many,TRBV12-3/TRBV12-4,TRBD1,TRBJ1-2,CASSLTGFGYTF,TGTGCCAGCAGCCTGACAGGGTTTGGCTACACCTTC
.,TRBV7-8,TRBD2,TRBJ2-1,CASSLGGGRSPPHNEQFF,TGTGCCAGCAGCTTAGGTGGCGGGAGGTCCCCCCCCCACAATGAGCAGTTCTTC
many,TRBV29-1,.,TRBJ2-4,CSVGTALGIQYF,TGCAGCGTTGGGACCGCCTTGGGCATTCAGTACTTC
.,TRBV7-2,TRBD1,TRBJ1-2,CASSPSGQPFYGYTF,TGTGCCAGCAGCCCGTCGGGACAGCCTTTCTATGGCTACACCTTC
.,TRBV27,.,TRBJ1-6,CASSPILDSSTSPLHF,TGTGCCAGCAGTCCTATCCTGGACTCCTCAACTTCACCCCTCCACTTT
few,TRBV6-5,TRBD1,TRBJ2-5,CASRTGGRETQYF,TGTGCCAGCAGGACAGGGGGACGAGAGACCCAGTACTTC
.,TRBV28,.,TRBJ1-6,CASSPPGAASPLHF,TGTGCCAGCAGTCCCCCGGGCGCGGCCTCACCCCTCCACTTT
few,TRBV18,.,TRBJ2-5,CASSPWDFRQETQYF,TGTGCCAGCTCACCATGGGATTTTCGACAGGAGACCCAGTACTTC
.,TRBV9,.,TRBJ2-1,CASSPRTANHNEQFF,TGTGCCAGCAGCCCCAGGACTGCCAACCACAATGAGCAGTTCTTC
few,TRBV7-2,TRBD2,TRBJ2-2,CASSIQGLGPAGELFF,TGTGCCAGCAGTATTCAGGGACTAGGTCCCGCCGGGGAGCTGTTTTTT
few,TRBV11-2,.,TRBJ2-1,CASSLSRVRGNEQFF,TGTGCCAGCAGCCTAAGTCGGGTCCGGGGGAATGAGCAGTTCTTC
few,TRBV28,TRBD2,TRBJ2-1,CASSLLAGAEYNEQFF,TGTGCCAGCAGTCTTTTAGCGGGGGCAGAGTACAATGAGCAGTTCTTC
few,TRBV14,TRBD1,TRBJ2-7,CASSHLGQQYYEQYF,TGTGCCAGCAGCCATTTGGGACAGCAATACTACGAGCAGTACTTC
many,TRBV11-2,.,TRBJ2-2,CASSLDQDRGRIGELFF,TGTGCCAGCAGCTTAGATCAAGACAGAGGGCGGATCGGGGAGCTGTTTTTT
many,TRBV9,.,TRBJ1-6,CASSPQGEGNSPLHF,TGTGCCAGCAGCCCCCAAGGGGAGGGGAATTCACCCCTCCACTTT
.,TRBV5-1,.,TRBJ2-7,CASSLDQDYEQYF,TGCGCCAGCAGCTTGGACCAAGATTACGAGCAGTACTTC
.,TRBV4-1,TRBD2,TRBJ2-3,CASSHPGLAGGPGADTQYF,TGCGCCAGCAGCCACCCGGGACTAGCGGGGGGGCCTGGTGCAGATACGCAGTATTTT
.,TRBV6-5,.,TRBJ1-1,CASSYSRGGNTEAFF,TGTGCCAGCAGTTACTCGAGGGGGGGGAACACTGAAGCTTTCTTT
.,TRBV19,TRBD1,TRBJ2-3,CASSSGQGAFDTQYF,TGTGCCAGTAGTTCGGGACAGGGGGCTTTTGATACGCAGTATTTT
many,TRBV29-1,.,TRBJ1-1,CSVERNTEAFF,TGCAGCGTTGAGCGGAACACTGAAGCTTTCTTT
few,TRBV6-5,TRBD1,TRBJ2-5,CASSYRGPPETQYF,TGTGCCAGCAGTTACAGGGGGCCACCAGAGACCCAGTACTTC
many,TRBV5-6,.,TRBJ2-3,CASSLLAQGGTQYF,TGTGCCAGCAGCTTGCTAGCACAGGGAGGTACGCAGTATTTT
few,TRBV18,.,TRBJ2-1,CASSQTGGHNEQFF,TGTGCCAGCTCCCAAACCGGGGGGCACAATGAGCAGTTCTTC